The T cell receptor (beta chain) described here comes from a study of a mutant IDH1 vaccine in newly diagnosed glioma. The overall study: Of treated patients, about 60% were men and approximately 40% women, averaging around 39 years. Those enrolled had earlier been treated with radiotherapy, temozolomide, or both, mostly both.

This CDR3 spans 15 amino acids. Trimming took 2 bases from V and 4 from J; bases not matched to a gene: 4. CDR1 is KGHSH, CDR2 LQKENI, per germline. Some clones are missing from TCRdb's copy, which holds only in-frame ones; the method was immunoSEQ multiplex PCR. The profile shows 85,000 to 100,000 clones, 70% to 90% of them singletons. Study conclusions and caveats: Seemingly, top peripheral T cell clonotype changes bore no relation to pseudoprogression. In around 93% of patients, immune responses induced by the vaccine occurred.

Time point reported: baseline, week 1 (first vaccination visit). Specified treatment: pre-vaccination baseline after standard-of-care therapy. Comment on this clone: Its specificity is not known.

Sequenced here: PBMCs, sampled from a glioma patient treated with radiotherapy, temozolomide or both. This TCR derives from a woman aged 45-65 years with glioma. The chain recombines TRBV18 with TRBJ1-4, with 7 nucleotides matching TRBD1. CDR3 nucleotides: TGTGCCAGCTCACCAAATCGGGACAGTAATGAAAAACTGTTTTTT. Its protein product is CASSPNRDSNEKLFF.